The rows below give T cell receptor beta chains drawn from one sample of a study of blood T cell repertoires in COVID-19. Assay: immunoSEQ multiplex PCR; the TCRdb copy retains only in-frame clones and omits some. The sample carries approximately 300,000 clones, 85% to 95% recorded once. What was sequenced was PBMCs or T cells enriched from blood (not recorded which). The receptors originated from a woman in her twenties or thirties who had been exposed to COVID-19. Each CDR3 is given with its conserved first and last residue. D genes are given only for firm matches. Where a row states a size, it is once, few, many or the class of an expanded clone; other rows omit it.

j_gene: TRBJ1-2; d_gene: TRBD1; v_gene: TRBV29-1; abundance: once; CDR3nt: TGCAGCGTTGAAGGGGGGTACAGTCCGCAGGGGGATGGCTACACCTTC; CDR3aa: CSVEGGYSPQGDGYTF
j_gene: TRBJ2-4; d_gene: -; v_gene: TRBV5-1; abundance: once; CDR3nt: TGCGCCAGCAGCCCAGAGACAGGCCGAACTCAATTTCTAGCCAAAAACATTCAGTACTTC; CDR3aa: CASSPETGRTQFLAKNIQYF
j_gene: TRBJ1-6; d_gene: -; v_gene: TRBV7-2; abundance: -; CDR3nt: TGTGCCAGCAGCTTAGTCGTCGGGGATTCACCCCTCCACTTT; CDR3aa: CASSLVVGDSPLHF
j_gene: TRBJ2-1; d_gene: TRBD1; v_gene: TRBV3-1/TRBV3-2; abundance: -; CDR3nt: TGTGCCAGCAGCCACCATGACAGGGCCAATGAGCAGTTCTTC; CDR3aa: CASSHHDRANEQFF
j_gene: TRBJ2-7; d_gene: TRBD2; v_gene: TRBV7-9; abundance: -; CDR3nt: TGTGCCAGCAGCCCCCCATTAGCGGGATACTACTACGAGCAGTACTTC; CDR3aa: CASSPPLAGYYYEQYF
j_gene: TRBJ1-1; d_gene: -; v_gene: TRBV7-9; abundance: -; CDR3nt: TGTGCCAGCAGCTTTTTAAACCTACCAGGACAGACTGAAGCTTTCTTT; CDR3aa: CASSFLNLPGQTEAFF
j_gene: TRBJ2-2; d_gene: -; v_gene: TRBV6-5; abundance: -; CDR3nt: TGTGCCAGCAGTTACTTAGGTGGGGACTCCGGGGAGCTGTTTTTT; CDR3aa: CASSYLGGDSGELFF
j_gene: TRBJ1-2; d_gene: -; v_gene: TRBV5-4; abundance: -; CDR3nt: TGTGCCAGCCAACAACGCGGCTTCTATGGCTACACCTTC; CDR3aa: CASQQRGFYGYTF
j_gene: TRBJ1-2; d_gene: TRBD1; v_gene: TRBV19; abundance: -; CDR3nt: TGTGCCAGTAGGACCGGGACAGGAATTTATGGCTACACCTTC; CDR3aa: CASRTGTGIYGYTF
j_gene: TRBJ1-5; d_gene: -; v_gene: TRBV6-5; abundance: -; CDR3nt: TGTGCCAGCAGTTACTTTCGCAGGTATAGCAATCAGCCCCAGCATTTT; CDR3aa: CASSYFRRYSNQPQHF
j_gene: TRBJ2-7; d_gene: TRBD2; v_gene: TRBV5-1; abundance: few; CDR3nt: TGCGCCAGCAGCGTTACTAGCGGAAGCTCCTACGAGCAGTACTTC; CDR3aa: CASSVTSGSSYEQYF
j_gene: TRBJ1-1; d_gene: -; v_gene: TRBV27; abundance: -; CDR3nt: TGTGCCAGCAGTTTTTTGGAGGGTGAAGCTTTCTTT; CDR3aa: CASSFLEGEAFF
j_gene: TRBJ1-5; d_gene: -; v_gene: TRBV20-1; abundance: -; CDR3nt: TGCAGTGCTAGTGGGACACGGAATCAGCCCCAGCATTTT; CDR3aa: CSASGTRNQPQHF
j_gene: TRBJ1-3; d_gene: -; v_gene: TRBV12-3/TRBV12-4; abundance: -; CDR3nt: TGTGCCAGCAAACTCCACTCTGGAAACACCATATATTTT; CDR3aa: CASKLHSGNTIYF
j_gene: TRBJ2-7; d_gene: TRBD1; v_gene: TRBV29-1; abundance: once; CDR3nt: TGCAGCGTTGTGGGTGGGACAGGGAGTTCCTACGAGCAGTACTTC; CDR3aa: CSVVGGTGSSYEQYF
j_gene: TRBJ1-1; d_gene: -; v_gene: TRBV4-1; abundance: -; CDR3nt: TGCCCTGGCCCCTTTATGAACACTGAAGCTTTCTTT; CDR3aa: CPGPFMNTEAFF
j_gene: TRBJ1-1; d_gene: -; v_gene: TRBV6-5; abundance: -; CDR3nt: TGTGCCAGCAGTTACACAAACGGACATTCGGCTTTCTTT; CDR3aa: CASSYTNGHSAFF
j_gene: TRBJ2-5; d_gene: TRBD1; v_gene: TRBV5-4; abundance: -; CDR3nt: TGTGCCAGCAGCCATTGGTGGGGACAGGGTGAGACCCAGTACTTC; CDR3aa: CASSHWWGQGETQYF
j_gene: TRBJ1-1; d_gene: -; v_gene: TRBV11-2; abundance: -; CDR3nt: TGTGCCAGCAGCTTAGAGCAGGCCAACACTGAAGCTTTCTTT; CDR3aa: CASSLEQANTEAFF
j_gene: TRBJ1-1; d_gene: -; v_gene: TRBV5-6; abundance: -; CDR3nt: TGTGCCAGCAGCTTTACCTCACCGGGAGGAGCTTTCTTT; CDR3aa: CASSFTSPGGAFF
j_gene: TRBJ1-2; d_gene: TRBD1; v_gene: TRBV2; abundance: -; CDR3nt: TGTGCCAGCACCGGGACAGGGGTCGGCTACACCTTC; CDR3aa: CASTGTGVGYTF
j_gene: TRBJ2-3; d_gene: -; v_gene: TRBV5-3; abundance: few; CDR3nt: TGTGCCAGAAGCATTCCGCCCCAGGATACGCAGTATTTT; CDR3aa: CARSIPPQDTQYF
j_gene: TRBJ1-3; d_gene: -; v_gene: TRBV5-1; abundance: -; CDR3nt: TGCGCCAGCAGCAAGGGGGGGCCAGGAAACACCATATATTTT; CDR3aa: CASSKGGPGNTIYF
j_gene: TRBJ1-1; d_gene: -; v_gene: TRBV30; abundance: -; CDR3nt: TGTGCCTGGAGGGGCAGACCGAACACTGAAGCTTTCTTT; CDR3aa: CAWRGRPNTEAFF
j_gene: TRBJ1-4; d_gene: -; v_gene: TRBV18; abundance: -; CDR3nt: TGTGCCAGCTCACCATCGGGGGAAAAACTGTTTTTT; CDR3aa: CASSPSGEKLFF
j_gene: TRBJ2-7; d_gene: TRBD1; v_gene: TRBV20-1; abundance: -; CDR3nt: TGCAGTGCTAGTCCCCAGGACAGGGCCCTCTCCTACGAGCAGTACTTC; CDR3aa: CSASPQDRALSYEQYF
j_gene: TRBJ2-3; d_gene: TRBD2; v_gene: TRBV18; abundance: -; CDR3nt: TGTGCCAGCTCACCAGTGGCGGGGGGATCAGATACGCAGTATTTT; CDR3aa: CASSPVAGGSDTQYF
j_gene: TRBJ1-2; d_gene: -; v_gene: TRBV12-3/TRBV12-4; abundance: -; CDR3nt: TGTGCCAGCAGTTTAGAAGTACGGGATGGCTACACCTTC; CDR3aa: CASSLEVRDGYTF
j_gene: TRBJ1-2; d_gene: -; v_gene: TRBV10-2; abundance: few; CDR3nt: TGCGCCAGCGGGGACTCCTATGGCTACACCTTC; CDR3aa: CASGDSYGYTF
j_gene: TRBJ1-5; d_gene: TRBD1; v_gene: TRBV2; abundance: few; CDR3nt: TGTGCCAGCAGTGTAGAGACAGGGAGCGATCAGCCCCAGCATTTT; CDR3aa: CASSVETGSDQPQHF
j_gene: TRBJ1-2; d_gene: -; v_gene: TRBV15; abundance: few; CDR3nt: TGTGCCACCAGCAGAAGCTTAGCTAACTATGGCTACACCTTC; CDR3aa: CATSRSLANYGYTF
j_gene: TRBJ1-1; d_gene: -; v_gene: TRBV3-1/TRBV3-2; abundance: -; CDR3nt: TGTGCCAGCGGGAGAACGGCGAACACTGAAGCTTTCTTT; CDR3aa: CASGRTANTEAFF
j_gene: TRBJ1-4; d_gene: TRBD1; v_gene: TRBV19; abundance: -; CDR3nt: TGTGCCAGTAGTTTGACCGGGACAGGGACCGGGAGGCTGTTTTTT; CDR3aa: CASSLTGTGTGRLFF
j_gene: TRBJ1-5; d_gene: TRBD1; v_gene: TRBV27; abundance: -; CDR3nt: TGTGCCAGCAGTTTAGTGGGGACAGGGGGCGATCAGCCCCAGCATTTT; CDR3aa: CASSLVGTGGDQPQHF
j_gene: TRBJ1-2; d_gene: -; v_gene: TRBV5-1; abundance: -; CDR3nt: TGCGCCAGCAGCTTGTCCCAGAACTATGGCTACACCTTC; CDR3aa: CASSLSQNYGYTF
j_gene: TRBJ1-1; d_gene: -; v_gene: TRBV9; abundance: -; CDR3nt: TGTGCCAGCAGCGTAGAGCCGGTGACAGAAGCTTTCTTT; CDR3aa: CASSVEPVTEAFF
j_gene: TRBJ1-5; d_gene: -; v_gene: TRBV19; abundance: once; CDR3nt: TGTGCCAGTAGTATTCGGGATCAGCCCCAGCATTTT; CDR3aa: CASSIRDQPQHF
j_gene: TRBJ1-6; d_gene: -; v_gene: TRBV30; abundance: -; CDR3nt: TGTGCCTGGATGGGGGAGGACCTCCACTTT; CDR3aa: CAWMGEDLHF
j_gene: TRBJ1-5; d_gene: -; v_gene: TRBV2; abundance: -; CDR3nt: TGTGCCAGCAGTGACATAACCCGGTGGACAGTTAGTAAGGATCAGCCCCAGCATTTT; CDR3aa: CASSDITRWTVSKDQPQHF
j_gene: TRBJ2-5; d_gene: TRBD2; v_gene: TRBV7-9; abundance: -; CDR3nt: TGTGCCAGCAGCTCCATTAGCGGGGGGGCCTTAGAGACCCAGTACTTC; CDR3aa: CASSSISGGALETQYF
j_gene: TRBJ2-7; d_gene: TRBD1; v_gene: TRBV5-4; abundance: -; CDR3nt: TGTGCCAGCAGCTTGGTGGGCACAGGGGCTTATAACGACGAGCAGTACTTC; CDR3aa: CASSLVGTGAYNDEQYF
j_gene: TRBJ1-5; d_gene: -; v_gene: TRBV29-1; abundance: -; CDR3nt: TGCAGCGTTGGGGTCAGGGCAGGGCAGCCCCAGCATTTT; CDR3aa: CSVGVRAGQPQHF
j_gene: TRBJ1-4; d_gene: TRBD1; v_gene: TRBV25-1; abundance: -; CDR3nt: TGTGCCAGCACCGACAGGGAAACTAATGAAAAACTGTTTTTT; CDR3aa: CASTDRETNEKLFF
j_gene: TRBJ1-2; d_gene: -; v_gene: TRBV2; abundance: -; CDR3nt: TGTGCCAGCATTGTAGTAGACGAGGACTATGGCTACACCTTC; CDR3aa: CASIVVDEDYGYTF
j_gene: TRBJ1-1; d_gene: -; v_gene: TRBV6-5; abundance: once; CDR3nt: TGTGCCAGCAGTTACGACGAGACAGCGATCACTGAAGCTTTCTTT; CDR3aa: CASSYDETAITEAFF
j_gene: TRBJ2-5; d_gene: TRBD1; v_gene: TRBV4-1; abundance: -; CDR3nt: TGCGCCAGCAGCCCTGGACAGGGGTTGAGGGCCCAGTACTTC; CDR3aa: CASSPGQGLRAQYF
j_gene: TRBJ1-5; d_gene: -; v_gene: TRBV13; abundance: -; CDR3nt: TGTGCCAGCAGCTTAGCCCGGGGCGGGGTGGGCAATCAGCCCCAGCATTTT; CDR3aa: CASSLARGGVGNQPQHF
j_gene: TRBJ2-5; d_gene: TRBD2; v_gene: TRBV19; abundance: -; CDR3nt: TGTGCCAGTATGGACGGGGGGGCCCGGGAGACCCAGTACTTC; CDR3aa: CASMDGGARETQYF
j_gene: TRBJ1-5; d_gene: -; v_gene: TRBV23-1; abundance: -; CDR3nt: TGCGCCAGCAGTCGGCCCCCCAGACAGCCCGGTTGGTATAGCAATCAGCCCCAGCATTTT; CDR3aa: CASSRPPRQPGWYSNQPQHF
j_gene: TRBJ2-3; d_gene: TRBD2; v_gene: TRBV5-1; abundance: -; CDR3nt: TGCGCCACCACTAGCGGGGGCCGGAGCACAGATACGCAGTATTTT; CDR3aa: CATTSGGRSTDTQYF
j_gene: TRBJ2-7; d_gene: -; v_gene: TRBV23-1; abundance: -; CDR3nt: TGCGCCAGCAGTCTTGTCCGGACAGTACCTGACTACGAGCAGTACTTC; CDR3aa: CASSLVRTVPDYEQYF
j_gene: TRBJ2-4; d_gene: -; v_gene: TRBV11-2; abundance: -; CDR3nt: TGTGCCAGCAGCCCGGGATTCAAAAACATTCAGTACTTC; CDR3aa: CASSPGFKNIQYF
j_gene: TRBJ2-2; d_gene: TRBD2; v_gene: TRBV7-6; abundance: -; CDR3nt: TGTGCCAGCAGCCTGCGGACTAGCGGGGGGGCCGGGGAGCTGTTTTTT; CDR3aa: CASSLRTSGGAGELFF
j_gene: TRBJ1-6; d_gene: -; v_gene: TRBV25-1; abundance: -; CDR3nt: TGTGCCAGCAGTGCCGAACTTTCACCCCTCCACTTT; CDR3aa: CASSAELSPLHF
j_gene: TRBJ1-1; d_gene: -; v_gene: TRBV25-1; abundance: once; CDR3nt: TGTGCCAGCAGCGAGAACAGACCCAACACTGAAGCTTTCTTT; CDR3aa: CASSENRPNTEAFF
j_gene: TRBJ1-3; d_gene: -; v_gene: TRBV19; abundance: -; CDR3nt: TGTGCCAGTAGTTACAGGGGAAACACCATATATTTT; CDR3aa: CASSYRGNTIYF
j_gene: TRBJ1-1; d_gene: -; v_gene: TRBV18; abundance: -; CDR3nt: TGTGCCAGCTCACTCCAACAGGGCGGGGGAACTGAAGCTTTCTTT; CDR3aa: CASSLQQGGGTEAFF
j_gene: TRBJ1-1; d_gene: -; v_gene: TRBV5-5; abundance: -; CDR3nt: TGTGCCAGCACCAGGACACGGAACACTGAAGCTTTCTTT; CDR3aa: CASTRTRNTEAFF
j_gene: TRBJ1-6; d_gene: -; v_gene: TRBV19; abundance: -; CDR3nt: TGTGCCAGTAGTATTTCGGCAGGGCGCCTCTCCTATAATTCACCCCTCCACTTT; CDR3aa: CASSISAGRLSYNSPLHF
j_gene: TRBJ1-2; d_gene: -; v_gene: TRBV2; abundance: -; CDR3nt: TGTGCCAGCAGTGTCGGCCTGAACAGTGGCTACACCTTC; CDR3aa: CASSVGLNSGYTF